These T cell receptor beta chains were read from a single sample in a study of blood T cell repertoires in COVID-19. The table came from immunoSEQ multiplex PCR; TCRdb's copy has only in-frame clones and leaves some out. The sample records some 220,000 clones, approximately 85% being singletons. The sample was peripheral blood. The source of these receptors is a woman in her seventies with COVID-19, enrolled during active disease. The CDR3 runs from the conserved cysteine through the conserved F or W. D genes are given only for firm matches. Not every row has a clone size; where given, it reads once, few, many or a size class.

TRBD1	NA	TRBV2	TRBJ2-5	CASSYGQVAQETQYF	TGTGCCAGCAGCTACGGACAGGTTGCACAAGAGACCCAGTACTTC
NA	NA	TRBV12-3/TRBV12-4	TRBJ1-5	CASRSEFQPQHF	TGTGCCAGCAGGTCCGAGTTTCAGCCCCAGCATTTT
NA	NA	TRBV29-1	TRBJ2-2	CSGCRGPNTGELFF	TGCAGCGGGTGTAGGGGCCCGAACACCGGGGAGCTGTTTTTT
NA	NA	TRBV14	TRBJ1-2	CASSPGVHGYTF	TGTGCCAGCAGCCCAGGGGTCCATGGCTACACCTTC
TRBD1	NA	TRBV19	TRBJ1-4	CASSSRQGSITNEKLFF	TGTGCCAGTAGTAGTCGACAGGGGTCGATAACTAATGAAAAACTGTTTTTT
TRBD1	NA	TRBV5-1	TRBJ2-3	CASSLRQGADTQYF	TGCGCCAGCAGCTTAAGACAGGGGGCAGATACGCAGTATTTT
NA	NA	TRBV19	TRBJ2-5	CASSTYTSQRSETQYF	TGTGCCAGTAGTACCTACACCTCCCAGAGGTCAGAGACCCAGTACTTC
TRBD1	NA	TRBV7-2	TRBJ1-2	CASSFGTGWAYGYTF	TGTGCCAGCAGCTTTGGGACAGGGTGGGCCTATGGCTACACCTTC
NA	NA	TRBV28	TRBJ2-7	CASRSGGYYEQYF	TGTGCCAGCCGGTCAGGAGGGTACTACGAGCAGTACTTC
NA	NA	TRBV6-2/TRBV6-3	TRBJ1-5	CASSPGGLNQPQHF	TGTGCCAGCAGTCCGGGTGGCCTCAATCAGCCCCAGCATTTT
TRBD1	NA	TRBV7-2	TRBJ1-2	CASSPTGAQSGGYTF	TGTGCCAGCAGCCCAACAGGGGCCCAATCAGGGGGCTACACCTTC
NA	NA	TRBV18	TRBJ1-3	CASSPQGGGSGNTIYF	TGTGCCAGCTCACCACAAGGCGGCGGGTCTGGAAACACCATATATTTT
TRBD2	NA	TRBV7-6	TRBJ2-3	CASSLGTSGRATDTQYF	TGTGCCAGCAGCTTAGGGACTAGCGGGAGGGCAACAGATACGCAGTATTTT
NA	NA	TRBV7-8	TRBJ1-2	CASSRTTAYGYTF	TGTGCCAGCAGCCGTACTACGGCCTATGGCTACACCTTC
NA	NA	TRBV9	TRBJ1-6	CASSGGQSRSSYNSPLHF	TGTGCCAGCAGCGGTGGACAGAGCCGGAGCTCCTATAATTCACCCCTCCACTTT
NA	NA	TRBV6-2/TRBV6-3	TRBJ1-2	CASSQTGYGYTF	TGTGCCAGCAGCCAGACAGGCTATGGCTACACCTTC
TRBD1	once	TRBV6-5	TRBJ1-5	CASRLDRGQPQHF	TGTGCCAGCAGATTGGACAGGGGCCAGCCCCAGCATTTT
NA	NA	TRBV12-1	TRBJ1-6	CASRKKGTGGPHNSPLHF	TGTGCCAGCAGGAAAAAAGGGACAGGGGGCCCCCACAATTCACCCCTCCACTTT
TRBD1	NA	TRBV19	TRBJ1-3	CASLQGIGGNTIYF	TGTGCCAGCCTACAGGGGATAGGTGGAAACACCATATATTTT
TRBD1	NA	TRBV7-9	TRBJ1-2	CASSLGGLGQGAPVYGYTF	TGTGCCAGCAGCCTAGGGGGTTTAGGACAGGGGGCGCCTGTCTATGGCTACACCTTC
TRBD2	NA	TRBV30	TRBJ2-1	CAWTSGLNEQFF	TGTGCCTGGACTAGCGGTCTCAATGAGCAGTTCTTC
NA	NA	TRBV19	TRBJ1-1	CASTLRSNTEAFF	TGTGCCAGCACACTAAGATCGAACACTGAAGCTTTCTTT
TRBD1	NA	TRBV6-2/TRBV6-3	TRBJ1-5	CASSYGQDVVLRHF	TGTGCCAGCAGTTACGGACAGGATGTAGTATTAAGGCATTTT
NA	NA	TRBV5-6	TRBJ2-7	CASSFRGAGSYEQYF	TGTGCCAGCAGCTTTCGGGGGGCGGGGTCCTACGAGCAGTACTTC
TRBD1	NA	TRBV5-6	TRBJ1-1	CASSPRLTGGNTEAFF	TGTGCCAGCAGCCCTCGTCTGACAGGGGGTAACACTGAAGCTTTCTTT
TRBD1	NA	TRBV6-5	TRBJ2-7	CASRPGQAPYEQYF	TGTGCCAGCAGACCGGGACAGGCGCCCTACGAGCAGTACTTC
TRBD1	NA	TRBV18	TRBJ1-2	CASSPIHSRQGASYGYTF	TGTGCCAGCTCGCCAATTCATAGTCGACAGGGGGCAAGCTATGGCTACACCTTC
NA	NA	TRBV6-6	TRBJ1-1	CASSLTGPEAFF	TGTGCCAGCAGCTTAACAGGGCCTGAAGCTTTCTTT
TRBD1	NA	TRBV18	TRBJ1-2	CASSLTAPGQGAGYTF	TGTGCCAGCTCACTAACTGCGCCGGGACAGGGTGCTGGCTACACCTTC
NA	NA	TRBV1	TRBJ2-3	CTSSQERTTFLGGTDTQYF	TGCACCAGCAGCCAAGAGAGGACTACCTTCCTAGGGGGCACAGATACGCAGTATTTT
TRBD1	NA	TRBV6-5	TRBJ1-1	CASSYRQGLTEAFF	TGTGCCAGCAGTTATCGACAGGGCCTCACTGAAGCTTTCTTT
TRBD1	few	TRBV9	TRBJ1-1	CASSYTGTDSEAFF	TGTGCCAGCAGCTACACCGGGACAGACTCTGAAGCTTTCTTT
TRBD1	NA	TRBV6-5	TRBJ2-7	CASSYQGQPVPLEQYF	TGTGCCAGCAGTTACCAGGGACAGCCGGTTCCTCTCGAGCAGTACTTC
TRBD2	NA	TRBV2	TRBJ2-4	CASRAGLAQNIQYF	TGTGCCAGCAGGGCGGGACTAGCCCAAAACATTCAGTACTTC
NA	NA	TRBV2	TRBJ2-1	CASTVGGRYNEQFF	TGTGCCAGCACCGTGGGAGGCCGCTACAATGAGCAGTTCTTC
TRBD2	NA	TRBV11-2	TRBJ2-3	CASSLDRPGGSDTQYF	TGTGCCAGCAGCTTAGATCGACCGGGGGGGTCAGATACGCAGTATTTT
NA	NA	TRBV7-3	TRBJ2-3	CASSLSTATDTQYF	TGTGCCAGCAGCTTAAGTACTGCCACAGATACGCAGTATTTT
TRBD1	NA	TRBV11-2	TRBJ2-5	CASTMTGGETQYF	TGTGCCAGCACCATGACAGGGGGAGAGACCCAGTACTTC
NA	once	TRBV6-5	TRBJ1-1	CASSYRKSGPTEAFF	TGTGCCAGCAGTTACCGGAAGAGCGGTCCCACTGAAGCTTTCTTT
TRBD2	NA	TRBV27	TRBJ2-7	CASPPRGEGFYEQYF	TGTGCCAGCCCCCCCCGGGGGGAGGGGTTCTACGAGCAGTACTTC
TRBD2	NA	TRBV11-3	TRBJ2-3	CASSSPISGGRSDTQYF	TGTGCCAGCAGCTCCCCTATTAGCGGGGGTCGTTCGGATACGCAGTATTTT
NA	NA	TRBV5-4	TRBJ1-1	CASSLVGRANTEAFF	TGTGCCAGCAGCTTGGTTGGCAGGGCGAACACTGAAGCTTTCTTT
NA	once	TRBV5-1	TRBJ2-5	CASSLQALSPQETQYF	TGCGCCAGCAGCTTACAGGCCCTGTCCCCCCAAGAGACCCAGTACTTC
NA	NA	TRBV5-4	TRBJ1-2	CASSLSRSGLGGYTF	TGTGCCAGCAGCTTGTCGCGGTCAGGGCTGGGTGGCTACACCTTC
NA	NA	TRBV9	TRBJ2-1	CASSLRGEYNEQFF	TGTGCCAGCAGCCTCAGGGGAGAGTACAATGAGCAGTTCTTC
TRBD1	NA	TRBV7-2	TRBJ2-5	CASSTNRGLYQETQYF	TGTGCCAGCAGCACGAACAGGGGGCTTTACCAAGAGACCCAGTACTTC
NA	NA	TRBV6-2/TRBV6-3	TRBJ2-5	CASSYVGRETQYF	TGTGCCAGCAGTTACGTGGGGAGAGAGACCCAGTACTTC